This T cell receptor (beta chain) was profiled in a study of glioma-infiltrating T cells after dendritic cell vaccination. In the study overall: Autologous tumor lysate-pulsed dendritic cell vaccination was given between about 2003 and 2013. Patients received three intradermal dendritic cell vaccine injections at biweekly intervals. General study points: Higher pretreatment TIL content predicted longer progression-free time and survival.

In its sample, this clone was seen once. Its antigen is unidentified. As to time point: after dendritic cell vaccination, including at tumor progression/relapse. Generated by immunoSEQ multiplex PCR, the TCRdb table keeps only in-frame clones and is missing some. The table includes tens of thousands of clones, about 85% detected once. This TCR was sampled from a human donor with glioblastoma. Sequences were derived from blood, sampled after dendritic cell vaccination.

CDR3 protein: CASSPRTGGVLGGYTF. The CDR3 nucleotides are TGCGCCAGCAGCCCAAGGACAGGGGGCGTTCTGGGAGGCTACACCTTC. V and J are TRBV5-1 and TRBJ1-2, with 11 bases that match TRBD1. The CDR3 length is 16 residues. The V gene end was trimmed by 4 bases and the J gene end by 8 bases; junction bases not matched to a gene: 13. The V gene's germline CDR1 is SGHRS and CDR2 YFSETQ.